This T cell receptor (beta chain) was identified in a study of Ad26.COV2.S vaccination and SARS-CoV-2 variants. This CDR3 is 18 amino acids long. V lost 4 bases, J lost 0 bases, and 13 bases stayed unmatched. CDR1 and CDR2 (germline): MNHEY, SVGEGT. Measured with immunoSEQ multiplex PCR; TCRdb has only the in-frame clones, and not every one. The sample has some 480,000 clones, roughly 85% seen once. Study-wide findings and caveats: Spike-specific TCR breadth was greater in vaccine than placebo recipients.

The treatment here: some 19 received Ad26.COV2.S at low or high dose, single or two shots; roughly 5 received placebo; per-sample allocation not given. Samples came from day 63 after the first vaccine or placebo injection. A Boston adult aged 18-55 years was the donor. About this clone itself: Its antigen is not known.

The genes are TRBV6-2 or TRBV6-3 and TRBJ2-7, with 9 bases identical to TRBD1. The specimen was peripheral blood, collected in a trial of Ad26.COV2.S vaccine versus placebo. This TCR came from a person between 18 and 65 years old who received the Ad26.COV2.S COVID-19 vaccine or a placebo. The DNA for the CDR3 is TGTGCCAGCAGTTCCCAGACCGGGACAGGGACCACCTCCTACGAGCAGTACTTC. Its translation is CASSSQTGTGTTSYEQYF.